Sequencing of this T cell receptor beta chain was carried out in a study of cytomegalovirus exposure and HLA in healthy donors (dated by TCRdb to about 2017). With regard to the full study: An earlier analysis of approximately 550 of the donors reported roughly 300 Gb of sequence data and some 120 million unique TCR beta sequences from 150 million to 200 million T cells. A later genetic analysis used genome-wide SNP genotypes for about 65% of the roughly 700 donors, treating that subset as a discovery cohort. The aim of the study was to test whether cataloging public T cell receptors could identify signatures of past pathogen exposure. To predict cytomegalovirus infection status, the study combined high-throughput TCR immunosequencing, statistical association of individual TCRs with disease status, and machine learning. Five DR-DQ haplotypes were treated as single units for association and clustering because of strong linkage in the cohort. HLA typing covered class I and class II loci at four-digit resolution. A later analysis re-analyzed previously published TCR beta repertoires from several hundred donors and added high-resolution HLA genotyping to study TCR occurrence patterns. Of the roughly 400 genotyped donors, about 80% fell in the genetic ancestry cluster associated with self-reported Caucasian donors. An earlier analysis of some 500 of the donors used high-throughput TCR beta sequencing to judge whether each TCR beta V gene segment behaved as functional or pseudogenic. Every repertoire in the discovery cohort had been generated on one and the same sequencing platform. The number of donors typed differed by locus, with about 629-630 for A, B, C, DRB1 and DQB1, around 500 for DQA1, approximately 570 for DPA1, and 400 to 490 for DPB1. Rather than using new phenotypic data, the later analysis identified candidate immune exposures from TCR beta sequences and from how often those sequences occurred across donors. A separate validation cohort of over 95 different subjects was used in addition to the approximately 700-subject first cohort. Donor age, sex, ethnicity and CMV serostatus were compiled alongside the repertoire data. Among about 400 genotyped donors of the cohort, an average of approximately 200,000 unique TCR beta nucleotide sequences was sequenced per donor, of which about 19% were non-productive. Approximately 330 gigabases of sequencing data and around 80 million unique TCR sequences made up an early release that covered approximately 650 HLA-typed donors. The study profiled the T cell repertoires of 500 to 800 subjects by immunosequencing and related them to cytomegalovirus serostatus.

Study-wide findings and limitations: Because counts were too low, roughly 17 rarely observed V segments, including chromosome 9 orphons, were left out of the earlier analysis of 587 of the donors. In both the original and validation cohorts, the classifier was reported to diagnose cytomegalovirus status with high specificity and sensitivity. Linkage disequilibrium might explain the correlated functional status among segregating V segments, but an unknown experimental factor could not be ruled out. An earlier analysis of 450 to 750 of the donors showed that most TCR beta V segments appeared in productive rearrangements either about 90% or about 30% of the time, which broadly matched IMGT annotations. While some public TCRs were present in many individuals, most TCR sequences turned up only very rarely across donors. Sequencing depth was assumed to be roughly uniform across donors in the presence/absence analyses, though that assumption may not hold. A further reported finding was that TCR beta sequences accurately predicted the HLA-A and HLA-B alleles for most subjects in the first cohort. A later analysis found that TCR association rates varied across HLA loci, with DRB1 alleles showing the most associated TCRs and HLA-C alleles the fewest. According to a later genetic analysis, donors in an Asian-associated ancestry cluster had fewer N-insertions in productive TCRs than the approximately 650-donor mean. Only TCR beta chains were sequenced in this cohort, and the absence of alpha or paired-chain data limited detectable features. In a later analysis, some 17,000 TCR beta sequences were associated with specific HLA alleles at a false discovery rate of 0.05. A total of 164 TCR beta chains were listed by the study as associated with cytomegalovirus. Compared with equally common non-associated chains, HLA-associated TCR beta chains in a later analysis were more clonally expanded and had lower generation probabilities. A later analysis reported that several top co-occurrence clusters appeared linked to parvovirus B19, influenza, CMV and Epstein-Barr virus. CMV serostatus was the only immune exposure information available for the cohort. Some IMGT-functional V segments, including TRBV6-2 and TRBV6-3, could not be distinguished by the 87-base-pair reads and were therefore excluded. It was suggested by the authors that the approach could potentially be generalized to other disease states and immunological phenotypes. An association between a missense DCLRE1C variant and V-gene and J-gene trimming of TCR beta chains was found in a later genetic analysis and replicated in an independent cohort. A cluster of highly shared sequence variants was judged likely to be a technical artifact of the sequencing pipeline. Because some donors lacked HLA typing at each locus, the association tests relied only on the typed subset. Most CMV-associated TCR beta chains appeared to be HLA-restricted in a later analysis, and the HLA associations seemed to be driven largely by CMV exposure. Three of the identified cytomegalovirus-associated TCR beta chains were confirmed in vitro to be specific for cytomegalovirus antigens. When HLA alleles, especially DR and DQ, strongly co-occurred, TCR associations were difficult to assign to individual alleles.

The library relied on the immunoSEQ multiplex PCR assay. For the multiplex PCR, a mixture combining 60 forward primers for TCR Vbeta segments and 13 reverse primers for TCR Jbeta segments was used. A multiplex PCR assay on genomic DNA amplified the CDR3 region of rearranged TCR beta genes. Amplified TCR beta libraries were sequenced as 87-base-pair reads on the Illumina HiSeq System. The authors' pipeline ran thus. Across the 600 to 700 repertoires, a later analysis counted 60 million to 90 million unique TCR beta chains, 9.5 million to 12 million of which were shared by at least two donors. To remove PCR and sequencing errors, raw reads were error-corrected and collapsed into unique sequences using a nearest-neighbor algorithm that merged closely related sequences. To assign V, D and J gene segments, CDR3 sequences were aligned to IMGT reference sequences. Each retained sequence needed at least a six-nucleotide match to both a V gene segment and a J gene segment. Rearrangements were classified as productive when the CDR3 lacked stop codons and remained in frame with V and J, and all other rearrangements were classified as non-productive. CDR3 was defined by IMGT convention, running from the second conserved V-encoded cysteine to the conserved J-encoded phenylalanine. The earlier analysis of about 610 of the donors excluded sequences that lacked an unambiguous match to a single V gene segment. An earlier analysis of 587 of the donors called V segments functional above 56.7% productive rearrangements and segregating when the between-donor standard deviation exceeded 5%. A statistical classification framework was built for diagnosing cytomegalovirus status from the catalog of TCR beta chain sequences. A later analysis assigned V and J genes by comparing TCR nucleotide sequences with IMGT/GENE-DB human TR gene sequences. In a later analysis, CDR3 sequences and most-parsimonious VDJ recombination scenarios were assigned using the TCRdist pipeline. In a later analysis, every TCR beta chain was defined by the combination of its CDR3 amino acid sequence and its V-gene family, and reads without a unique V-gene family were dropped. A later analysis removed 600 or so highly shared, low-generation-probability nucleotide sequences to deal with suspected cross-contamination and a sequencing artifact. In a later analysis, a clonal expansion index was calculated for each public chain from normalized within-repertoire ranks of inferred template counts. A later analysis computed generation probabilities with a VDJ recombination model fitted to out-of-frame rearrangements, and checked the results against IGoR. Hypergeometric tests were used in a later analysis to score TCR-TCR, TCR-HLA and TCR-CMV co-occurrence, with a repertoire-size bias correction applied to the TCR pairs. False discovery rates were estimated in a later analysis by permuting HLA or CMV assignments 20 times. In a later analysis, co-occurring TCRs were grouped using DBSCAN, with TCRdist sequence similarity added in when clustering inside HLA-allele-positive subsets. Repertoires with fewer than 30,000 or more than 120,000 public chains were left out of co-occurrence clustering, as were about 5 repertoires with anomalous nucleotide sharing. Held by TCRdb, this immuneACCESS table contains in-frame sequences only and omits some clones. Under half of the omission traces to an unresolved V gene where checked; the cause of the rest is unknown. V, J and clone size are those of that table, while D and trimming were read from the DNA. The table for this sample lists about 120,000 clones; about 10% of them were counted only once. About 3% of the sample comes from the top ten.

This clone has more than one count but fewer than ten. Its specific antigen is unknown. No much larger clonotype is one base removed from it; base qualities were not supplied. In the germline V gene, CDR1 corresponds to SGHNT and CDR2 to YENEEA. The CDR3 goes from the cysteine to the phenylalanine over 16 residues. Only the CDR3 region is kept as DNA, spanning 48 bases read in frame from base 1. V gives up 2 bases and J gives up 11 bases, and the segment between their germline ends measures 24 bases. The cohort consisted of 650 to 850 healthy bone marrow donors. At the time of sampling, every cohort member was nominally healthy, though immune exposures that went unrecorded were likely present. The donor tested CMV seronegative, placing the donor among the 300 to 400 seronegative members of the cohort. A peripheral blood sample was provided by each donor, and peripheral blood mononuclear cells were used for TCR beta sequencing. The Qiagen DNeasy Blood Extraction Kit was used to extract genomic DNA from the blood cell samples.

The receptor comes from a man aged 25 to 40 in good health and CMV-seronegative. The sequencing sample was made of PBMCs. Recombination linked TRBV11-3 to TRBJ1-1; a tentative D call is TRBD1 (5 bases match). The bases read TGTGCCAGCAGCTTAATGTCGGAGGGGCGGAACTTGGGGGCTTTCTTT. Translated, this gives CASSLMSEGRNLGAFF.